Listed below are T cell receptor beta chains from one sample, sequenced in a study of cytomegalovirus exposure and HLA in healthy donors. Profiled with immunoSEQ multiplex PCR; TCRdb holds only in-frame clones, not every one. Of 120,000 or so clones in the sample, 80% to 90% were seen once. Sequenced: PBMCs. Every receptor here comes from a woman in her forties in good health and CMV-seropositive. Each CDR3 is given with its conserved first and last residue. Fields, in order: V gene, CDR3 protein.

TRBV6-4 CASSVEESPTDTQYF
TRBV6-1 CASSESPGGQWTEAFF
TRBV6-1 CASSGGISGANVLTF
TRBV4-1 CASSHSSAGLNEQFF
TRBV13 CASSRGASGRVGETQYF
TRBV12-5 CASGLGQGALGNQPQHF
TRBV6-4 CASSLGQGSYGYTF
TRBV29-1 CSVPTSESNEQYF
TRBV10-2 CASSGLAAKETQYF
TRBV19 CASSSGGYYEQYF
TRBV18 CASSPQPGNTEAFF
TRBV6-5 CASSLEGQQFF
TRBV28 CASSFKRGGSGYEQYF
TRBV6-5 CASSTAGTGDFEQYF
TRBV7-2 CASSPGQGNGNTIYF
TRBV10-3 CAIRTDPSGKGHEQFF
TRBV5-1 CASSLVIGGRNEKLFF
TRBV13 CASSPIGLANYNEQFF
TRBV5-6 CASGSAGPLRGQYF
TRBV7-9 CSSSPSGYEQYF
TRBV29-1 CSVVRSSRGEQYF
TRBV9 CASSSAGTGVRTFF
TRBV5-1 CASSWGQSNEKLFF
TRBV11-3 CASSHTGSEAFF
TRBV1 CTSSQELAGGPGNEQFF
TRBV5-8 CASSSTGKIAGVSKTGELFF
TRBV2 CASSGMYRGREQYF
TRBV28 CASSYSMNTEAFF
TRBV11-2 CASSRGTSGGTDTQYF
TRBV5-4 CASSQGQGGTEAFF
TRBV5-1 CASSIQGIDEQYF
TRBV5-4 CASSKPGLAGWPFF
TRBV6-5 CASYTGFSGNTIYF
TRBV5-1 CASSFATNYGYTF
TRBV7-9 CASSPRDRGTDTQYF
TRBV2 CASSGGLQLNYGYTF
TRBV18 CASSPRQWDTEAFF
TRBV28 CASSQGLNYEQYF
TRBV27 CASSLRVAGGLFPYEQYF